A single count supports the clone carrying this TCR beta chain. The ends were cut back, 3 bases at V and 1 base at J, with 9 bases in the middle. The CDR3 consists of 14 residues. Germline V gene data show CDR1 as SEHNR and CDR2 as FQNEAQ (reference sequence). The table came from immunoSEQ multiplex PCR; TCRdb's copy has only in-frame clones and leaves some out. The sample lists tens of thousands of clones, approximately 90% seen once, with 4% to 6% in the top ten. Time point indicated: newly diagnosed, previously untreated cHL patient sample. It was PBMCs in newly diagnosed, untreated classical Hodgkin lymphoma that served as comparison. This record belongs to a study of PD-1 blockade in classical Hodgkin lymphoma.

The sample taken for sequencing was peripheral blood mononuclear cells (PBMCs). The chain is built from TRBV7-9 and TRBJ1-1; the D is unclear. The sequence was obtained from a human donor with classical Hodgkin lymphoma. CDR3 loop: CASSLPWGNTEAFF. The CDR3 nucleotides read TGTGCCAGCAGCTTGCCGTGGGGGAACACTGAAGCTTTCTTT. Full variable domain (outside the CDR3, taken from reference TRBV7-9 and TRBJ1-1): DTGVSQNPRHKITKRGQNVTFRCDPISEHNRLYWYRQTLGQGPEFLTYFQNEAQLEKSRLLSDRFSAERPKGSFSTLEIQRTEQGDSAMYLCASSLPWGNTEAFFGQGTRLTVV.